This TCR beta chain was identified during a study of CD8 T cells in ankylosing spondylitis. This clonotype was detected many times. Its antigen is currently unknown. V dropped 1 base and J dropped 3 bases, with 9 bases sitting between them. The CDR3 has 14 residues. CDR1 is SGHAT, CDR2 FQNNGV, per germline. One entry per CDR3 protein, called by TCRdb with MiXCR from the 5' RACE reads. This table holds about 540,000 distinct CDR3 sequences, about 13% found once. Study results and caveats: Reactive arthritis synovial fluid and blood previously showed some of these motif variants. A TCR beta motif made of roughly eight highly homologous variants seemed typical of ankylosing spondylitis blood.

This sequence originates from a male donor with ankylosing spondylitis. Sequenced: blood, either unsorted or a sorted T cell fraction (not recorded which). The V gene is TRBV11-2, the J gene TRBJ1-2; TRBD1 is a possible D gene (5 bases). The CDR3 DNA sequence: TGTGCCAGCAGCTTAGGAGACAGTTACTATGGCTACACCTTC. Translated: CASSLGDSYYGYTF.